Listed below are T cell receptor beta chains from one sample, sequenced in a study of blood T cell repertoires in COVID-19. The repertoire was sequenced with immunoSEQ multiplex PCR; TCRdb's copy has only in-frame clones and lacks some. The sample consists of 540,000 or so clones, 85% to 90% of them appearing once. The sequenced sample consisted of peripheral blood. These receptor sequences come from a woman between 50 and 59 years old with COVID-19, enrolled during active disease. Each CDR3 is given with its conserved first and last residue. A D gene is named only where the DNA matches it firmly. A row's size may be missing; if present it is once, few, many or a size class.

j_call d_call clone_size v_call cdr3_aa cdr3_nt
TRBJ2-7 TRBD2 . TRBV28 CASSFSGGTYEQYF TGTGCCAGCAGTTTTTCGGGGGGGACCTACGAGCAGTACTTC
TRBJ2-7 TRBD2 . TRBV6-5 CASSIGGAYEQYF TGTGCCAGCAGCATTGGGGGGGCCTACGAGCAGTACTTC
TRBJ2-5 . once TRBV5-1 CASSLSGLETQYF TGCGCCAGCAGCTTGTCAGGGCTGGAGACCCAGTACTTC
TRBJ2-3 TRBD2 . TRBV5-6 CASSLSGVEDTQYF TGTGCCAGCAGCTTGAGCGGGGTGGAAGATACGCAGTATTTT
TRBJ2-5 . . TRBV9 CASSVDAEPQETQYF TGTGCCAGCAGCGTAGATGCAGAACCACAAGAGACCCAGTACTTC
TRBJ2-7 . . TRBV3-1/TRBV3-2 CASSQKGTYRGEQYF TGTGCCAGCAGCCAAAAAGGGACTTACCGAGGCGAGCAGTACTTC
TRBJ2-1 . . TRBV7-2 CASSLGGGREQFF TGTGCCAGCAGCTTAGGCGGAGGGAGGGAGCAGTTCTTC
TRBJ2-7 . . TRBV27 CASSSTGIPPYEQYF TGTGCCAGCAGTAGCACAGGGATCCCTCCCTACGAGCAGTACTTC
TRBJ2-1 TRBD2 . TRBV24-1 CATSGRGRNEQFF TGTGCCACCTCTGGGAGGGGAAGGAATGAGCAGTTCTTC
TRBJ1-5 . . TRBV28 CASISRGQPQHF TGTGCCAGCATCAGTAGGGGCCAGCCCCAGCATTTT
TRBJ1-1 . . TRBV19 CASYGGLHTEAFF TGTGCCAGTTACGGGGGTTTGCACACTGAAGCTTTCTTT
TRBJ2-5 TRBD2 . TRBV11-2 CASSARLAGAETQYF TGTGCCAGCAGCGCCCGACTAGCGGGGGCCGAGACCCAGTACTTC
TRBJ1-2 TRBD1 . TRBV30 CASQKQGAGGYTF TGTGCCTCCCAGAAACAGGGGGCAGGGGGCTACACCTTC
TRBJ2-7 TRBD1 . TRBV5-6 CASRFSGTVEQYF TGTGCCAGCAGGTTCTCTGGGACAGTCGAGCAGTACTTC
TRBJ2-6 . . TRBV27 CASSLQTPGNGANVLTF TGTGCCAGCAGTCTCCAGACCCCAGGGAACGGGGCCAACGTCCTGACTTTC
TRBJ2-7 TRBD1 . TRBV18 CASSPPDRAQGEQYF TGTGCCAGCTCACCACCGGACAGGGCCCAGGGAGAGCAGTACTTC